The present T cell receptor beta chain was sequenced within a study of blood T cell repertoires in COVID-19 (dated by TCRdb to the early 2020s). For the study in its entirety: Samples covering the acute and convalescent phases of COVID-19 were provided by collaborators in the United States, Italy and Spain. The dataset comprised deeply sampled blood TCRbeta repertoires from subjects exposed to, actively infected with, or recovered from COVID-19. Where available, HLA class I and class II types were obtained from metadata supplied by the sample provider rather than from assay-based typing. The prospective study material was composed of cDNA or gDNA derived from T cells, B-cell-depleted T cells, or PBMCs. Samples were obtained from the ongoing ImmuneRACE study (first 160 participants) and from 1,000 to 1,500 subjects provided by 6 global collaborators. The repertoires were made available in a free public database intended to serve as a resource for research on the immune response to SARS-CoV-2. A de-identified subject ID, COVID-19 status, age in years and sex were almost always included in the sample metadata.

Turning to this clone: This receptor's antigen is unknown. One base away there is no much larger clone; base qualities are not given.

The immunoSEQ Assay, a bias-controlled multiplex PCR, was used to amplify TCRbeta CDR3 regions from genomic DNA. The study's processing was this. The number of nucleated cells in each sample was estimated by amplification of reference gene primers within the assay. To quantify the absolute abundance of each unique TCRbeta CDR3 rearrangement, sequence reads were collapsed and filtered. For each sample, productive Simpson clonality was calculated as the square root of Simpson's diversity index over productive rearrangements. The table comes from immuneACCESS by way of TCRdb, which keeps in-frame sequences with V and J called. Part of the clones is missing from these tables; in studies checked, under half for an unresolved V gene and the rest for unknown reasons. That table gives V, J and clone size, and the DNA gave D and trimming. The sample table shows about 43,000 clones, and approximately 90% are seen once. The ten top clones hold roughly 7.6% of the sample.

General study outcomes and caveats: The quantity of clinical and demographic metadata differed by source and by participant and was supplied without curation.

Whole blood was collected in K2EDTA tubes by collaborating institutions according to the institutions' own protocols. Collaborator samples were shipped for TCRbeta analysis as frozen whole blood, isolated PBMCs, or DNA extracted from either sample type. The sequenced sample was peripheral blood. The source of this sequence is a man aged 55 to 70 with active COVID-19.

The DNA sequence is as follows: TGTGCCACCAGCAGAGATCTAACGGAGACCCAGTACTTC. This translates into CATSRDLTETQYF. This receptor chain uses TRBV15 and TRBJ2-5; there is no confident call for the D gene. Trimming at the junction amounts to 0 bases on V and 5 bases on J, and the germline ends lie 7 bases apart. Taken from cysteine to phenylalanine, the CDR3 has 13 residues. Kept here is only the CDR3 DNA, which spans 39 bases and is read in frame from base 1. As encoded in the germline V gene (reference sequence), CDR1 is LNHNV while CDR2 is YYDKDF.